This TCR beta chain appears in the sequencing data of a study of long-term antiretroviral therapy in people with HIV. Regarding the study as a whole: Pre-ART-expanded clones dominated the repertoire at all time points. Once patients were on ART, diversity went higher but still fell short of transplant donor controls. Someone took the blood between about 2004 and 2017, maybe while older ART regimens were in use. It was observed that HIV repertoires exhibited narrower CDR3 length ranges than controls.

As for this clone: No antigen is known for it.

V shed 10 bases, J shed 0 bases, and the junction held 6 bases outside the gene matches. This CDR3 spans 14 amino acids. From germline, CDR1 is ENHRY and CDR2 SYGVKD. They ran version v3.0 of the immunoSEQ assay at survey level. Generated by immunoSEQ multiplex PCR, the TCRdb table keeps only in-frame clones and is missing some. The sample includes fewer than 40,000 clones, roughly 97% seen only once; the top ten take 2.5% to 3%. The V call is TRBV10-3, the J call TRBJ2-3; the match to TRBD1 covers 8 bases. The specimen was unsorted PBMCs, collected 6.9 years after starting antiretroviral therapy. The sequence was obtained from a man aged 25 to 40 with HIV. Written as DNA, the CDR3 is TGTGCCAGCCAAACAGGGGGTAGCACAGATACGCAGTATTTT. This translates into CASQTGGSTDTQYF.